The table lists the clone carrying this T cell receptor (beta chain) with a few counts. No antigen is known for it. The data stem from a study of PD-1 blockade in mismatch repair-deficient tumors. The study's findings and limits: Tumor-resident clones, often undetectable pretreatment in blood, expanded then contracted after pembrolizumab.

Germline CDR1 is SGHTA and CDR2 is FQGTGA. V was trimmed by 5 bases and J by 7 bases, leaving 12 bases between them. The CDR3 runs to 13 residues. Repertoires were generated with immunoSEQ multiplex PCR, while TCRdb's copy carries only in-frame clones and drops some. Of some 49,000 clones listed, around three quarters are singletons. The sequenced sample was PBMCs, obtained before pembrolizumab treatment. The rearrangement joins TRBV7-3 to TRBJ2-1; the D is unclear. The TCR originated in an adult with mismatch repair-deficient cancer. In nucleotides, the CDR3 is TGTGCCAGCAGCGTCTCCATAGAGAATGAGCAGTTCTTC. Its translation: CASSVSIENEQFF.